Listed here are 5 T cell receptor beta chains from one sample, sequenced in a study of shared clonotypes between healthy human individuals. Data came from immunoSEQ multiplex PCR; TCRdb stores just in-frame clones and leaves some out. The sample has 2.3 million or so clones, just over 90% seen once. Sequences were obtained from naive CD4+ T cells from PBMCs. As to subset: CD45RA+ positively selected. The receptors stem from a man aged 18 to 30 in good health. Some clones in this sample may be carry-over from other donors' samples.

DNA for the CDR3: TGCGCCAGCAAACTCGGGACAGGGACCACCTACGAGCAGTACTTC. It specifies CASKLGTGTTYEQYF. V gene TRBV5-1 combines with J gene TRBJ2-7; 9 bases are a match to TRBD1. The CDR3 totals 15 residues. J gave up 2 bases and V 6 bases, and 9 bases lay outside the gene matches. The germline gives CDR1 SGHRS, CDR2 YFSETQ. Full variable domain (outside the CDR3, taken from reference TRBV5-1 and TRBJ2-7): KAGVTQTPRYLIKTRGQQVTLSCSPISGHRSVSWYQQTPGQGLQFLFEYFSETQRNKGNFPGRFSGRQFSNSRSEMNVSTLELGDSALYLCASKLGTGTTYEQYFGPGTRLTVT.

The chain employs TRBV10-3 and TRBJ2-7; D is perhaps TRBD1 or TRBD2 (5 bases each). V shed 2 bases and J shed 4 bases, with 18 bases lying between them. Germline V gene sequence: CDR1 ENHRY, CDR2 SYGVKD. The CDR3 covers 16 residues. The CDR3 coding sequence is TGTGCCATCAGTGAGATTGAAGGGCAGGGACGGTACGAGCAGTACTTC. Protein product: CAISEIEGQGRYEQYF.

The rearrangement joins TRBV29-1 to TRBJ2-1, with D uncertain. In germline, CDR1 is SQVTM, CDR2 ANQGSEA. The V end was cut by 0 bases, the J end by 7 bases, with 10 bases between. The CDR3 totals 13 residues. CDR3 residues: CSVEDRMGNEQFF. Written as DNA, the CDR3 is TGCAGCGTTGAAGATCGTATGGGGAATGAGCAGTTCTTC.

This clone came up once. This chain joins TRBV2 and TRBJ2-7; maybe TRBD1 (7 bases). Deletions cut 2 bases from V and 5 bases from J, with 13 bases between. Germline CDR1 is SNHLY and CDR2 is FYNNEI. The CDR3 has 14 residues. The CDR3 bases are TGTGCCAGCAGTGAACAGGGGGGACGCCACGAGCAGTACTTC. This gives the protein CASSEQGGRHEQYF.

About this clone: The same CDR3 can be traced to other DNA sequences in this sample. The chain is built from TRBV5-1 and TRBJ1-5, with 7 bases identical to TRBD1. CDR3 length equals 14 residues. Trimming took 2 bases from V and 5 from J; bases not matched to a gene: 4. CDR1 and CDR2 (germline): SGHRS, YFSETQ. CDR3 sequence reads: CASSLQGRDQPQHF. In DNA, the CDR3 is TGCGCCAGCAGCTTACAGGGGAGGGATCAGCCCCAGCATTTT.